These 21 T cell receptor beta chains share one sample of origin, sequenced in a study of T-cell memory formation after mild COVID-19. One entry per CDR3 protein results from TCRdb running MiXCR on the 5' RACE reads. Of hundreds of thousands of distinct CDR3 sequences in the sample, about 20% are singletons; the top ten hold 7.5% to 9.5%. The sequencing sample was made of PBMCs or a T cell subset sorted from them (not recorded which). The source is an adult woman who had mild COVID-19 (a few samples of this study predate the infection). Cell type and time point are not known.

This clonotype has only a few counts. The chain joins TRBV7-9 to TRBJ1-6, with 7 bases aligning to TRBD1. V shed 5 bases, J shed 0 bases, and the junction held 4 bases outside the gene matches. Germline CDR1 reads SEHNR; CDR2 reads FQNEAQ (reference sequence). This CDR3 has 16 amino acids. CDR3 sequence: CASSLDRSSYNSPLHF. The CDR3 DNA reads TGTGCCAGCAGCCTGGACAGGTCCTCCTATAATTCACCCCTCCACTTT.

This clonotype came up a few times. The chain employs TRBV12-3 or TRBV12-4 and TRBJ2-1; unclear D gene. V was shortened by 5 bases and J by 8 bases, with 7 bases between the two germline ends. There are 11 residues in the CDR3. The CDR3 is CASSELDEQFF. The CDR3 bases are TGTGCCAGCAGTGAGCTTGATGAGCAGTTCTTC.

This rearrangement joins TRBV3-1 to TRBJ1-2; 9 bases are a match to TRBD1. The CDR3 is 14 residues long. Germline V lookup: CDR1 LGHDT, CDR2 YNNKEL (reference sequence). After removal of 4 bases from V and 5 bases from J, the junction contained 5 bases not matched to a gene. CDR3 nucleotides: TGTGCCAGCAGCCTACAGGGGGCTACTTATGGCTACACCTTC. This sequence encodes CASSLQGATYGYTF.

Only a few counts were recorded for this clonotype. V is TRBV15 and J is TRBJ2-7, with TRBD1 as a possible D gene (5 bases). Per the germline V gene, CDR1 is LNHNV and CDR2 is YYDKDF (reference sequence). V was cut by 3 bases and J by 5 bases, with 11 bases left in between. The CDR3 extends over 13 amino acids. The CDR3 DNA follows: TGTGCCACCAGCAGGGACAAAGGGGACGAGCAGTACTTC. It translates to CATSRDKGDEQYF.

The chain is built from TRBV30 and TRBJ2-5, with 11 bases lining up with TRBD2. The CDR3 sequence is 13 residues long. Germline CDR1 is GTSNPN and CDR2 is SVGIG (reference sequence). V was clipped by 5 bases and J by 2 bases; unmatched bases: 1. This CDR3 is CAWSSGGQETQYF. CDR3 sequence (DNA): TGTGCCTGGTCTAGCGGGGGGCAAGAGACCCAGTACTTC. The complete variable domain, with remaining parts taken from reference TRBV30 and TRBJ2-5, reads SQTIHQWPATLVQPVGSPLSLECTVEGTSNPNLYWYRQAAGRGLQLLFYSVGIGQISSEVPQNLSASRPQDRQFILSSKKLLLSDSGFYLCAWSSGGQETQYFGPGTRLLVL.

This chain joins TRBV20-1 and TRBJ2-7; 9 positions match TRBD2. J lost 0 bases, V lost 4 bases, and 10 bases had no gene match. Germline assignment: CDR1 DFQATT and CDR2 SNEGSKA (reference sequence). This CDR3 comprises 16 residues. CDR3 nucleotide sequence: TGCAGTGCTATGGGGAGTCTAGCGGGGAGCTCCTACGAGCAGTACTTC. Translation: CSAMGSLAGSSYEQYF.

The CDR3, as DNA: TGTGCCAGCAGCACAACTCTAGCGGGAGGGTGGGAGACCCAGTACTTC. Translating gives CASSTTLAGGWETQYF. This chain uses TRBV27 with TRBJ2-5; 12 bases line up with TRBD2. Per the germline V gene, CDR1 is MNHEY and CDR2 is SMNVEV (reference sequence). Unmatched junction bases numbered 10, after V lost 6 bases and J lost 5 bases. The CDR3 totals 16 residues.

The V and J genes are TRBV6-2 or TRBV6-3 and TRBJ2-1; D is unclear. Germline CDR1 reads MNHEY; CDR2 reads SVGEGT. This CDR3 is 15 amino acids long. The V and J ends lost 6 bases and 2 bases respectively, with 14 bases between them. This CDR3 reads CASSLRENAYNEQFF. The CDR3 bases are TGTGCCAGCAGCCTCCGAGAAAACGCCTACAATGAGCAGTTCTTC.

The V and J genes are TRBV9 and TRBJ2-7, with a possible D match to TRBD1 (5 bases). The CDR3 contains 15 residues. The V gene's germline CDR1 is SGDLS and CDR2 YYNGEE. V dropped 0 bases and J dropped 5 bases, with 15 bases sitting between them. The CDR3 protein is CASSVGTLEIHEQYF. For the CDR3, the DNA is TGTGCCAGCAGCGTAGGGACACTCGAGATTCACGAGCAGTACTTC.

The V gene is TRBV7-2, the J gene TRBJ2-7; a weak D match, TRBD2 (5 bases). Trimming removed 3 bases from V and 2 bases from J, with 14 bases in between. Germline V CDR1 and CDR2: SGHTA, FQGNSA. The CDR3 spans 15 residues. CDR3 residues: CASSLTPGSPYEQYF. CDR3 bases: TGTGCCAGCAGCTTGACGCCGGGGTCCCCCTACGAGCAGTACTTC.

This clonotype was seen many times. V is TRBV5-6 and J is TRBJ2-7; 14 positions match TRBD2. This CDR3 is built from 17 residues. The trim removed 5 bases at V and 0 bases at J, leaving 7 bases unmatched. The germline gives CDR1 SGHDT, CDR2 YYEEEE. The CDR3 loop reads CASSSGTSGSFSYEQYF. CDR3 in DNA: TGTGCCAGCAGTTCCGGGACTAGCGGGAGTTTCTCCTACGAGCAGTACTTC.

The J gene is TRBJ2-7, the V gene TRBV28; D is undetermined. The V end was cut by 3 bases, the J end by 2 bases, with 11 bases between. Germline CDR1 reads MDHEN; CDR2 reads SYDVKM. The CDR3 runs 14 residues. CDR3 residues: CASSFSPTTYEQYF. CDR3 nucleotide sequence: TGTGCCAGCAGTTTTTCTCCTACGACCTACGAGCAGTACTTC.

This clonotype was picked up a small number of times. The V call is TRBV12-3 or TRBV12-4, the J call TRBJ2-1; perhaps TRBD2 as D (6 bases). The CDR3 consists of 14 residues. V shed 5 bases and J shed 7 bases, with 15 bases lying between them. CDR3: CASSTRLVRNEQFF. CDR3 nucleotides: TGTGCCAGCAGTACCAGACTAGTCAGGAATGAGCAGTTCTTC.

Comments on this clonotype: This may arise from a read error, as a much more abundant clone is one base away. The V gene is TRBV6-1, the J gene TRBJ1-5; 7 nucleotides agree with TRBD1. Germline V gene lookup returns CDR1 MNHNS and CDR2 SASEGT. CDR3 length: 13 residues. V shed 6 bases, J shed 5 bases, and the junction held 4 bases outside the gene matches. The CDR3 is CASSLQGHQPQHF. The CDR3 coding sequence is TGTGCCAGCAGCTTACAGGGGCATCAGCCCCAGCATTTT.

This clonotype was observed a few times. V usage is TRBV19 and J usage is TRBJ2-7, with 9 nucleotides matching TRBD2. The CDR3 runs to 14 residues. The germline gives CDR1 LNHDA, CDR2 SQIVND (reference sequence). V lost 7 bases to trimming and J lost 0 bases; unmatched junction nucleotides: 4. CDR3 sequence reads: CASTLSGSSYEQYF. DNA of the CDR3: TGTGCCAGTACCCTTAGCGGGAGCTCCTACGAGCAGTACTTC.

There are a few counts of this clonotype. The chain employs TRBV7-2 and TRBJ2-2; perhaps TRBD2 as D (5 bases). V was shortened by 1 base and J by 2 bases, with 11 bases between the two germline ends. Germline V gene lookup returns CDR1 SGHTA and CDR2 FQGNSA. This CDR3 region has 16 residues. The CDR3 DNA is TGTGCCAGCAGCTTAGTAGGCGGGCGAAACACCGGGGAGCTGTTTTTT. It codes for CASSLVGGRNTGELFF.

This rearrangement joins TRBV12-3 or TRBV12-4 to TRBJ1-1, with 8 bases fitting TRBD1. V lost 8 bases to trimming and J lost 11 bases; unmatched junction nucleotides: 7. The CDR3 is made up of 11 amino acids. CDR3 sequence reads: CASLDRVWAFF. Here the CDR3 DNA reads TGTGCCAGCTTGGACAGGGTTTGGGCTTTCTTT.

This clonotype was seen a few times. The chain is built from TRBV7-3 and TRBJ2-7, with D perhaps given as TRBD1 or TRBD2 (5 bases each). This CDR3 comprises 13 residues. CDR1 is SGHTA and CDR2 is FQGTGA in the germline V gene. V gave up 5 bases and J gave up 3 bases, with 11 bases separating them. CDR3 loop: CASSPGPLYEQYF. CDR3 DNA sequence: TGTGCCAGCAGCCCGGGACCCCTCTACGAGCAGTACTTC. Filled out from reference TRBV7-3 and TRBJ2-7, the complete variable domain reads GAGVSQTPSNKVTEKGKYVELRCDPISGHTALYWYRQSLGQGPEFLIYFQGTGAADDSGLPNDRFFAVRPEGSVSTLKIQRTERGDSAVYLCASSPGPLYEQYFGPGTRLTVT.

CDR3 nucleotides: TGTGCCAGCAGTTACTCGCTAGGATGGGGGTACACCGGGGAGCTGTTTTTT. This gives the protein CASSYSLGWGYTGELFF. The chain employs TRBV6-5 and TRBJ2-2; D tentatively reads TRBD1 or TRBD2 (5 bases each). V lost 0 bases to trimming and J lost 3 bases, with 14 bases between them. There are 17 residues in the CDR3. Per germline, CDR1 MNHEY and CDR2 SVGAGI.

The table lists this clonotype with a few counts. The V gene is TRBV6-2 or TRBV6-3, the J gene TRBJ1-2; TRBD1 aligns across 8 bases. After removal of 0 bases from V and 3 bases from J, the junction contained 12 bases not matched to a gene. The CDR3 is 18 residues long. The V gene's germline CDR1 is MNHEY and CDR2 SVGEGT. CDR3 sequence (DNA): TGTGCCAGCAGTTACTCCTATTCTTTCCGGGACAGGTACTATGGCTACACCTTC. Its translation: CASSYSYSFRDRYYGYTF.

This clonotype occurred a few times. CDR3 DNA: TGTGCCAGCAGCTTAACCCAGCAGGGTTACGATGAGCAGTTCTTC. It encodes CASSLTQQGYDEQFF. The chain links TRBV7-3 to TRBJ2-1; D possibly corresponds to TRBD1 (5 bases). CDR1 is SGHTA, CDR2 FQGTGA, per germline. V shed 0 bases and J shed 8 bases, with 14 bases lying between them. The CDR3 has 15 amino acids.